This T cell receptor beta chain derives from a study of blood T cell repertoires in COVID-19. The protocol was immunoSEQ multiplex PCR, while the TCRdb copy is restricted to in-frame clones and leaves out a portion. The repertoire holds some 83,000 clones, with around 85% as singletons. V lost 2 bases to trimming and J lost 7 bases, with 12 bases between them. CDR3 length: 14 amino acids. Germline V CDR1 and CDR2: MNHEY, SVGAGI. The receptor was isolated from a man older than 75 in a cohort sampled during active COVID-19. The J gene is TRBJ1-5, the V gene TRBV6-5, with D possibly being TRBD1 (5 bases). Sequenced: peripheral blood. CDR3 amino acids: CASSYGAGTQPQHF. In nucleotides, the CDR3 is TGTGCCAGCAGTTACGGGGCGGGGACGCAGCCCCAGCATTTT.